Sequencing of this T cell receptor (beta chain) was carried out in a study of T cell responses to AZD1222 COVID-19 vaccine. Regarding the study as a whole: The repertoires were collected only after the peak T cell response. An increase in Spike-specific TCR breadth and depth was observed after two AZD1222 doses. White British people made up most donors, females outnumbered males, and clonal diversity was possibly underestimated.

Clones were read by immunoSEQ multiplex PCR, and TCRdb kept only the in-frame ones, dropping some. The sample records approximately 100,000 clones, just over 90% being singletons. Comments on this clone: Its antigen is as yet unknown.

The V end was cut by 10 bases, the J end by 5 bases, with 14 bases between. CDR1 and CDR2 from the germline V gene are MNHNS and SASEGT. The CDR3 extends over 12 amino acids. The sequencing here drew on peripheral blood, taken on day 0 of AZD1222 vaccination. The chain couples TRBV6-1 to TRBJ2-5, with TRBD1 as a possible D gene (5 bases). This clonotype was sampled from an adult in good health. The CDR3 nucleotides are TGTGCCACCAGGGAAATGGGGGAGACCCAGTACTTC. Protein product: CATREMGETQYF.